This paragraph covers one T cell receptor beta chain sequence. The data were taken from a study of blood T cell repertoires in COVID-19. Study background: Collection of acute and convalescent COVID-19 samples took place in the United States, Italy and Spain. The analysed material was cDNA or gDNA that came from T cells, B-cell-depleted T cells, or PBMCs.

The table came from immunoSEQ multiplex PCR; TCRdb's copy has only in-frame clones and leaves some out. Of roughly 300,000 clones in the sample, 80% to 90% were seen once. The V end was cut by 6 bases, the J end by 3 bases, with 12 bases between. CDR3 length equals 14 residues. Germline V gene sequence: CDR1 MNHEY, CDR2 SVGAGI. Categorization into cohorts depended on clinical history that participants reported. This rearrangement joins TRBV6-5 to TRBJ1-5; D gene unclear. The receptor's source is a woman aged 40 to 50 with acute COVID-19. Sequencing was performed on PBMCs or T cells enriched from blood (not recorded which). CDR3 nucleotides: TGTGCCAGCAGACCCGCAGGTTACAATCAGCCCCAGCATTTT. Its translation: CASRPAGYNQPQHF.